In this sample, the clone carrying this T cell receptor (beta chain) turned up a few times. The sample comes from a study of CD8 T cells in Susac syndrome. Reverse transcription of about 0.5 to 1 ug RNA used random hexamers. TCRdb called the immunoSEQ multiplex PCR reads again in MiXCR, with one record for every CDR3 protein. The data show tens of thousands of distinct CDR3 sequences, around 94% seen once. V was cut by 2 bases and J by 1 base, with 6 bases left in between. The CDR3 is 14 residues long. CDR1 is MNHEY, CDR2 SVGAGI, per germline. The authors negatively isolated CD8+ and CD4+ T cells and FACS-enriched TEMRA cells.

J is TRBJ2-1 and V is TRBV6-5; maybe TRBD1 (6 bases). Source material: CD4+ T cells from PBMCs. The sequence was obtained from a human donor with Susac syndrome. CDR3 sequence reads: CASSYRGSYNEQFF. The CDR3 nucleotides are TGTGCCAGCAGTTACAGGGGGTCCTACAATGAGCAGTTCTTC.